These T cell receptor beta chains were read from a single sample in a study of beta chain features in type 1 diabetes. The assay was immunoSEQ multiplex PCR, and TCRdb's table has in-frame clones only and misses some. Of fewer than 900,000 clones listed, roughly 17% are singletons. The sequenced sample consisted of naive CD4+ T cells from blood. The origin of the receptors is a woman under 30 in good health. Both conserved end residues are part of each CDR3. Each record gives: clone size, J gene, D gene, V gene, CDR3 protein, CDR3 DNA. D genes are given only for firm matches. Expanded clones are given a class, and other clones once, few, many or no size at all.

size: -; J: TRBJ1-2; D: -; V: TRBV10-3; CDR3: CAINGGAKGYTF; DNA: TGTGCCATCAACGGGGGCGCAAAAGGCTACACCTTC
size: -; J: TRBJ2-7; D: TRBD2; V: TRBV4-2; CDR3: CASKQEGATSGYYEQYF; DNA: TGTGCCAGCAAACAAGAGGGGGCGACTAGCGGATACTACGAGCAGTACTTC
size: few; J: TRBJ2-7; D: -; V: TRBV4-3; CDR3: CASSQAMGSSYEQYF; DNA: TGCGCCAGCAGCCAAGCAATGGGATCCTCCTACGAGCAGTACTTC
size: few; J: TRBJ2-2; D: TRBD1; V: TRBV7-9; CDR3: CASSMGQGAGELFF; DNA: TGTGCCAGCAGCATGGGACAGGGGGCCGGGGAGCTGTTTTTT
size: -; J: TRBJ2-7; D: TRBD2; V: TRBV10-2; CDR3: CASSESASGRAYEQYF; DNA: TGCGCCAGCAGTGAGTCGGCTAGCGGGAGGGCCTACGAGCAGTACTTC
size: few; J: TRBJ2-7; D: -; V: TRBV11-2; CDR3: CASSSDHGTYEQYF; DNA: TGTGCCAGCAGCTCCGATCATGGGACCTACGAGCAGTACTTC
size: -; J: TRBJ2-3; D: TRBD2; V: TRBV7-2; CDR3: CASSLAAGVVDTQYF; DNA: TGTGCCAGCAGCTTAGCAGCGGGAGTCGTAGATACGCAGTATTTT
size: -; J: TRBJ2-5; D: -; V: TRBV7-3; CDR3: CASSSGYQETQYF; DNA: TGTGCCAGCAGCAGTGGGTACCAAGAGACCCAGTACTTC
size: -; J: TRBJ1-2; D: -; V: TRBV18; CDR3: CASSPGDFYGYTF; DNA: TGTGCCAGCTCACCAGGGGACTTCTATGGCTACACCTTC
size: -; J: TRBJ2-2; D: -; V: TRBV5-6; CDR3: CASGTTGELFF; DNA: TGTGCCAGCGGTACCACCGGGGAGCTGTTTTTT
size: -; J: TRBJ2-1; D: -; V: TRBV7-9; CDR3: CASSFWLEPYNEQFF; DNA: TGTGCCAGCAGCTTTTGGCTAGAACCCTACAATGAGCAGTTCTTC
size: -; J: TRBJ2-2; D: -; V: TRBV7-9; CDR3: CASSLDLATGELFF; DNA: TGTGCCAGCAGCTTAGATTTGGCCACCGGGGAGCTGTTTTTT
size: -; J: TRBJ2-1; D: TRBD1; V: TRBV10-3; CDR3: CASNNRDRGNNEQFF; DNA: TGTGCCAGCAATAACCGGGACAGGGGGAACAATGAGCAGTTCTTC
size: -; J: TRBJ2-1; D: TRBD1; V: TRBV2; CDR3: CASSFFTTGVGNEQFF; DNA: TGTGCCAGCTCATTCTTTACGACAGGGGTTGGCAATGAGCAGTTCTTC
size: -; J: TRBJ2-7; D: -; V: TRBV7-2; CDR3: CASGSYEQYF; DNA: TGTGCCAGCGGGTCCTACGAGCAGTACTTC
size: few; J: TRBJ2-7; D: TRBD2; V: TRBV10-3; CDR3: CAISTSGSDYEQYF; DNA: TGTGCCATCAGTACTAGCGGGAGCGACTACGAGCAGTACTTC
size: few; J: TRBJ2-3; D: -; V: TRBV19; CDR3: CASSIDNAVDTQYF; DNA: TGTGCCAGTAGTATCGACAATGCCGTCGATACGCAGTATTTT